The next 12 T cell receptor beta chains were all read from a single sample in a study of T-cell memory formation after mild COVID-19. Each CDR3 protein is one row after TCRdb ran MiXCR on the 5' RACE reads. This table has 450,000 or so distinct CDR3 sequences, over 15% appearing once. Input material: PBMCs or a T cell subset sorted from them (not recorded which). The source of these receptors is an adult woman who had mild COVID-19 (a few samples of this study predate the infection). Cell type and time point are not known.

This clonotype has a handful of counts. The CDR3 DNA is TGTGCCAGCAGTTCCTCCGGGGCGCGAAATCAGCCCCAGCATTTT. As protein: CASSSSGARNQPQHF. J is TRBJ1-5 and V is TRBV6-5; tentative D call: TRBD1 (5 bases). CDR3 size: 15 residues. V gave up 4 bases and J gave up 4 bases, with 14 bases separating them. The germline gives CDR1 MNHEY, CDR2 SVGAGI.

The CDR3 DNA reads as TGTGCCAGCAGCTTCGAAAGACAGGGGAGGCAGCCCCAGCATTTT. It specifies CASSFERQGRQPQHF. The chain combines TRBV7-8 with TRBJ1-5; 8 nucleotides align to TRBD1. Trimming at V came to 3 bases and at J to 7 bases, leaving 8 bases not matched to a gene. CDR3 length: 15 amino acids. Germline V gene data show CDR1 as SGHVS and CDR2 as FQNEAQ.

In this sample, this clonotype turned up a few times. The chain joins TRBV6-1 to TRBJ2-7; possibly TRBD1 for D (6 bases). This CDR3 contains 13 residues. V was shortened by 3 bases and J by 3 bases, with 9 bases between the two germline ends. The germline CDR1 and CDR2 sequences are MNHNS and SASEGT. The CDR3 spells CASSEQTGYEQYF. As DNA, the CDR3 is TGTGCCAGCAGTGAGCAGACAGGCTACGAGCAGTACTTC.

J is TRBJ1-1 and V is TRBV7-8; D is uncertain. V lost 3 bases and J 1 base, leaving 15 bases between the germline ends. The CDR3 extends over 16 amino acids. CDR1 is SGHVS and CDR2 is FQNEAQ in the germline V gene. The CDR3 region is CASSFNPEMRNTEAFF. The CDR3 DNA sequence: TGTGCCAGCAGCTTCAACCCTGAGATGAGGAACACTGAAGCTTTCTTT.

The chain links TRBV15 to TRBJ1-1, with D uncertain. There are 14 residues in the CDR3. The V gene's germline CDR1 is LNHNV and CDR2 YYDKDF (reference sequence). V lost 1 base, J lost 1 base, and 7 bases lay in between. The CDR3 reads CATSRAWGNTEAFF. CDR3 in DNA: TGTGCCACCAGCAGAGCGTGGGGGAACACTGAAGCTTTCTTT. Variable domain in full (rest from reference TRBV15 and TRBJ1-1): DAMVIQNPRYQVTQFGKPVTLSCSQTLNHNVMYWYQQKSSQAPKLLFHYYDKDFNNEADTPDNFQSRRPNTSFCFLDIRSPGLGDTAMYLCATSRAWGNTEAFFGQGTRLTVV.

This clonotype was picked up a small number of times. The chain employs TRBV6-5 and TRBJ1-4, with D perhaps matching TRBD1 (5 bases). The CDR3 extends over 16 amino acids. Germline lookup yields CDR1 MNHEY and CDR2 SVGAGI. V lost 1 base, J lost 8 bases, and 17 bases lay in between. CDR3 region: CASSYYGKGPGEKLFF. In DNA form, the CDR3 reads TGTGCCAGCAGTTACTATGGAAAGGGGCCGGGGGAAAAACTGTTTTTT.

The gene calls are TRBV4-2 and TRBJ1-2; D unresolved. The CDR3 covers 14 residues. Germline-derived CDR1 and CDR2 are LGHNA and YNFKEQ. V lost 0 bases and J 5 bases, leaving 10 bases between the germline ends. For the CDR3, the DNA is TGTGCCAGCAGCCAAGATTTAGTTACATATGGCTACACCTTC. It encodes CASSQDLVTYGYTF.

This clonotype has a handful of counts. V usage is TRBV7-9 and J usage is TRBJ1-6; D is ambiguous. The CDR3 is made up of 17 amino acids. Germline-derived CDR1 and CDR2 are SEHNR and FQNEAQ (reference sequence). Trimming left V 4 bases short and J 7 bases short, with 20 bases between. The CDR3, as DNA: TGTGCCAGCAGCTCAGCTTTAGCTGGGTATGGGAATTCACCCCTCCACTTT. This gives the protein CASSSALAGYGNSPLHF.

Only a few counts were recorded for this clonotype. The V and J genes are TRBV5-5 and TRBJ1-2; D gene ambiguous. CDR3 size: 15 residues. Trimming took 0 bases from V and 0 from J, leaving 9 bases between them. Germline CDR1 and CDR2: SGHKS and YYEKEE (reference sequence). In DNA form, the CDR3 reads TGTGCCAGCAGCTTGGTAGCAGTTACTAACTATGGCTACACCTTC. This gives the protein CASSLVAVTNYGYTF. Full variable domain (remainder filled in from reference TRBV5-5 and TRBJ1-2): DAGVTQSPTHLIKTRGQQVTLRCSPISGHKSVSWYQQVLGQGPQFIFQYYEKEERGRGNFPDRFSARQFPNYSSELNVNALLLGDSALYLCASSLVAVTNYGYTFGSGTRLTVV.

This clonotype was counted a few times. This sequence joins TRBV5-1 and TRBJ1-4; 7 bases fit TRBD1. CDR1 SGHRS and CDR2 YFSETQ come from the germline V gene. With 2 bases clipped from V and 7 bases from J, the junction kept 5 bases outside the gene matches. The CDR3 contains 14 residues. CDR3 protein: CASSFTTGFEKLFF. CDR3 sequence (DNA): TGCGCCAGCAGCTTTACGACAGGGTTTGAAAAACTGTTTTTT.

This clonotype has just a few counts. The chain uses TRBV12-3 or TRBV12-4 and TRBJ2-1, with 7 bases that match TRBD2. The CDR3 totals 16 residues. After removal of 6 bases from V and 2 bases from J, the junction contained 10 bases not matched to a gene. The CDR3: CASRPLGGGPYNEQFF. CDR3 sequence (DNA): TGTGCCAGCAGACCTCTGGGCGGGGGACCCTACAATGAGCAGTTCTTC.

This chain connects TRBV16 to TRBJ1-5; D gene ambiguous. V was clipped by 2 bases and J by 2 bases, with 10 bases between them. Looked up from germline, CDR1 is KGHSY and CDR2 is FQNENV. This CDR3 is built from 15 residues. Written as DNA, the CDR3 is TGTGCCAGCAGCCAAATCCGGTGGGGCAATCAGCCCCAGCATTTT. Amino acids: CASSQIRWGNQPQHF.